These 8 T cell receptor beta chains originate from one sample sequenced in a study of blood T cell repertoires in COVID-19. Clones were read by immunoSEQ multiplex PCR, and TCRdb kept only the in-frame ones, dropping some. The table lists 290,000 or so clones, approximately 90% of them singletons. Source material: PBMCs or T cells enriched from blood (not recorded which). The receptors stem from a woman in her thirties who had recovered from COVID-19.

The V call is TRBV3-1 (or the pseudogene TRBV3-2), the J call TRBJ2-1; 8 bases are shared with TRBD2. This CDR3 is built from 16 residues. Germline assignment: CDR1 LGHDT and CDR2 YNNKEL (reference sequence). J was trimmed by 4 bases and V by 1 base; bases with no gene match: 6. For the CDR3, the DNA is TGTGCCAGCAGCCAAGCTTGGGGGACTAGATACAATGAGCAGTTCTTC. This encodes CASSQAWGTRYNEQFF.

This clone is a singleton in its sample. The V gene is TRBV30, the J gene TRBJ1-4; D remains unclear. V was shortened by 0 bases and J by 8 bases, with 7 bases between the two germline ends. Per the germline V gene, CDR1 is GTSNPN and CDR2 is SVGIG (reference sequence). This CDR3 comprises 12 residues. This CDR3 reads CAWSVGREKLFF. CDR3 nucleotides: TGTGCCTGGAGTGTTGGTCGGGAAAAACTGTTTTTT.

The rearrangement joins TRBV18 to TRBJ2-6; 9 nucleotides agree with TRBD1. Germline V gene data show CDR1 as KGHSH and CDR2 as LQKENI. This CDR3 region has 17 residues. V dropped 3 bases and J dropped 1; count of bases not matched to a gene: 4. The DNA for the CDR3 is TGTGCCAGCTCACCGGGACAGGGCTTTTCTGGGGCCAACGTCCTGACTTTC. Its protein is CASSPGQGFSGANVLTF.

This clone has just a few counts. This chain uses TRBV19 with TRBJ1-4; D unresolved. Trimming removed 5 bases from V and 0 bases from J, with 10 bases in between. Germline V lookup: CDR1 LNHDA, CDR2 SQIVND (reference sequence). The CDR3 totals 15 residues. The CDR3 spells CASSLSFATNEKLFF. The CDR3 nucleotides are TGTGCCAGTAGTCTCTCCTTCGCAACTAATGAAAAACTGTTTTTT. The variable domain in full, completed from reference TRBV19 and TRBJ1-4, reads DGGITQSPKYLFRKEGQNVTLSCEQNLNHDAMYWYRQDPGQGLRLIYYSQIVNDFQKGDIAEGYSVSREKKESFPLTVTSAQKNPTAFYLCASSLSFATNEKLFFGSGTQLSVL.

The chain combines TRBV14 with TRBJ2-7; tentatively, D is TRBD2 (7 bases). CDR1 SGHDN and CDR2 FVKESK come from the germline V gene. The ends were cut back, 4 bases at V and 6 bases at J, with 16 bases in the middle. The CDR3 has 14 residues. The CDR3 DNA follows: TGTGCCAGCAGCCGCCAGGGGACGGGGGGCGAGCAGTACTTC. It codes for CASSRQGTGGEQYF. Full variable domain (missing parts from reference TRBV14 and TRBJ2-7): EAGVTQFPSHSVIEKGQTVTLRCDPISGHDNLYWYRRVMGKEIKFLLHFVKESKQDESGMPNNRFLAERTGGTYSTLKVQPAELEDSGVYFCASSRQGTGGEQYFGPGTRLTVT.

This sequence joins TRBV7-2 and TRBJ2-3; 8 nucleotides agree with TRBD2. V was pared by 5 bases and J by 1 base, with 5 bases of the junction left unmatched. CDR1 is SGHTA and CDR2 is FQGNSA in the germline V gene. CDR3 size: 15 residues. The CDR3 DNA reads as TGTGCCAGCAGCCCCGCGACTAGCGGCACAGATACGCAGTATTTT. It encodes CASSPATSGTDTQYF.

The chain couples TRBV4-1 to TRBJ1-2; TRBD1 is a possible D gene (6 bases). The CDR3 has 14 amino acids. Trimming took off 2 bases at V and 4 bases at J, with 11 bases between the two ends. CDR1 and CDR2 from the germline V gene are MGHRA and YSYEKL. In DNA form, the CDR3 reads TGCGCCAGCAGCCAAATAGGACAGAGCTATGGCTACACCTTC. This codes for CASSQIGQSYGYTF.

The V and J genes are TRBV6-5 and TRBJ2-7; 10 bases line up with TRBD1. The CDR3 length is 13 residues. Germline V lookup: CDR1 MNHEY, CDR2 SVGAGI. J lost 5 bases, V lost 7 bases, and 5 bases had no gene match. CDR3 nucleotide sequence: TGTGCCAGCACTCCCGGGACAGGGGACGAGCAGTACTTC. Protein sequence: CASTPGTGDEQYF.